This T cell receptor (beta chain) was documented in a study of Ad26.COV2.S vaccination and SARS-CoV-2 variants (dated by TCRdb to about 2021). Notes on the research overall: Vaccine-arm donors came from COV1001, a multicentre, randomized, double-blind, placebo-controlled phase I-IIa trial of Ad26.COV2.S in healthy adults. Participants in the trial were split at random into five groups of five each, receiving low-dose or high-dose Ad26.COV2.S once or twice, or else placebo on both occasions. A total of around 32 samples were included in the TCR-sequenced set, comprising roughly 19 Ad26.COV2.S vaccine recipients, 5 placebo recipients and 8 SARS-CoV-2 convalescent individuals. Sequencing of the TCRbeta repertoire served to evaluate the specificity and breadth of SARS-CoV-2-reactive T cell receptors following Ad26.COV2.S vaccination. Throughout the experiments and outcome assessment, investigators stayed blinded to trial group allocation. Ad26.COV2.S was given intramuscularly at 5x10^10 or 1x10^11 viral particles, as a single shot or as two shots 56 days apart.

Spanning cysteine to phenylalanine, the CDR3 consists of 11 amino acids. Only CDR3 DNA is held: 33 bases, read in frame from base 1. Relative to germline, V is 0 bases shorter and J is 12 bases shorter, with 11 bases between their ends. From the germline V gene (reference sequence), CDR1 is GTSNPN and CDR2 is SVGIG. TCRbeta CDR3 regions were sequenced with the immunoSEQ Assay. After extraction, genomic DNA underwent amplification by bias-controlled multiplex PCR, followed by high-throughput sequencing. For the original study's pipeline: To quantify the absolute abundance of every unique TCRbeta CDR3 region, sequences were collapsed and filtered. T cell fraction was estimated by normalizing TCRbeta template counts to usable DNA, which was measured by amplifying reference genes present in all nucleated cells. Repertoire TCRs were annotated as SARS-CoV-2-specific by exact matching of V gene, CDR3 amino acid sequence and J gene to a known reactive TCR set. The reference SARS-CoV-2 TCR set came from MIRA and was filtered for enrichment in COVID-19-positive ImmuneCODE repertoires, removing public or cross-reactive TCRs. Using the MIRA antigens, annotated TCRs were further analysed by specific ORF or by position within an ORF. Breadth was defined as annotated unique rearrangements over total unique productive rearrangements; depth was the summed frequency of those rearrangements. Two-sided Wilcoxon rank-sum tests were applied when comparing TCR breadth between groups. TCRdb provides this immuneACCESS table in a form limited to in-frame rearrangements. Some clones are lacking; in checked studies, under half of them reflect an unresolved V gene, and why the rest are absent is not known. V and J calls and clone size come straight from that table; D and trimming were deduced from the DNA. Counted in this sample were hundreds of thousands of clones; roughly 84% of them appeared once. Around 3.7% of the sample is taken by the ten largest.

As for this clone: Its antigen is unknown. Per-nucleotide qualities are absent, and no much larger clonotype sits a single base away.

The treatment or condition label corresponds to: over 15 received Ad26.COV2.S at low or high dose, single or two shots; about 5 received placebo; per-sample allocation not given. For vaccine and placebo recipients, repertoires were sequenced using samples collected on day 63 after the first injection. In Cohort 1b, more than 20 adults aged 18-55 years were enrolled at a single site in Boston, USA, between 29 July and 7 August 2020. Ad26.COV2.S consisted of a replication-incompetent adenovirus type 26 vector by which a prefusion-stabilized SARS-CoV-2 spike protein from the original Wuhan strain was expressed. Overall study results and their limits: Comparing responses between vaccine doses or regimens was not something the study was powered to do. The authors noted that the TCR breadth and depth analyses may have underestimated total T cell responses. Compared with placebo recipients, Ad26.COV2.S recipients showed higher spike-specific TCR breadth (P = 0.0014). Vaccine and placebo recipients had similar non-spike TCR breadth, a finding consistent with the vaccine containing only spike. After vaccination, spike-specific CD8+ and CD4+ T cell responses were reported to show substantial breadth.

Material: peripheral blood, obtained in a trial of Ad26.COV2.S vaccine versus placebo. Recombination connected TRBV30 to TRBJ1-2; no D gene call is confident. The TCR sequence derives from a person aged 18-65 years who received the Ad26.COV2.S COVID-19 vaccine or a placebo. The CDR3 is CAWSVGIVDTF. The nucleotides are TGTGCCTGGAGTGTCGGGATCGTAGACACCTTC. The entire variable domain, with the stretches around the CDR3 drawn from the reference TRBV30 and TRBJ1-2 proteins, is SQTIHQWPATLVQPVGSPLSLECTVEGTSNPNLYWYRQAAGRGLQLLFYSVGIGQISSEVPQNLSASRPQDRQFILSSKKLLLSDSGFYLCAWSVGIVDTFGSGTRLTVV.